This TCR beta chain was sequenced for a study of OX40 agonist ivuxolimab in advanced cancers. V lost 0 bases and J lost 1, with 17 bases in between. There are 18 residues in the CDR3. Germline loops: CDR1 SGHTS, CDR2 YDEGEE. General study points: Researchers did not establish what antigens the expanded peripheral T cells target. Certain nonresponders likewise exhibited a low normalized T-cell clonal expansion.

The assay was immunoSEQ multiplex PCR, and TCRdb's table has in-frame clones only and misses some. The table shows roughly 75,000 clones, with 75% to 90% occurring only once. Comment on this clone: As yet, its antigen is unknown.

This chain joins TRBV5-8 and TRBJ2-1, with D perhaps being TRBD1 or TRBD2 (6 bases each). The material sequenced was CD4+ or CD8+ T cells sorted from blood, taken in a trial of the OX40 agonist ivuxolimab. This TCR derives from an adult with an advanced solid tumor such as melanoma, head and neck, liver or kidney cancer. CDR3 residues: CASSLGGAGELSYNEQFF. CDR3 bases: TGTGCCAGCAGCTTGGGGGGGGCAGGAGAGTTATCCTACAATGAGCAGTTCTTC.